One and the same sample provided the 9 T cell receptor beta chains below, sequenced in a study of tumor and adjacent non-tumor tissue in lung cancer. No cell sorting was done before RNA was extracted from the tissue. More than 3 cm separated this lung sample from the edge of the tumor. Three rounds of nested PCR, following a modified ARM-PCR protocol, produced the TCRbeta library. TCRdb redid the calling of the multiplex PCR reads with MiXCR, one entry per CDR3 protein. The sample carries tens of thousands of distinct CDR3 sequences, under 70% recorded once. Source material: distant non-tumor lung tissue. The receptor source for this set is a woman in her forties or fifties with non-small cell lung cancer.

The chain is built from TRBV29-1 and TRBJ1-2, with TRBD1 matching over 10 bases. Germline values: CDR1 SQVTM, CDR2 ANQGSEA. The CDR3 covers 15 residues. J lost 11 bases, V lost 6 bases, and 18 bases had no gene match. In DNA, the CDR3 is TGCAGCGTAACCGGGACAGGGGTTACTAACTATGATTACACCTTC. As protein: CSVTGTGVTNYDYTF.

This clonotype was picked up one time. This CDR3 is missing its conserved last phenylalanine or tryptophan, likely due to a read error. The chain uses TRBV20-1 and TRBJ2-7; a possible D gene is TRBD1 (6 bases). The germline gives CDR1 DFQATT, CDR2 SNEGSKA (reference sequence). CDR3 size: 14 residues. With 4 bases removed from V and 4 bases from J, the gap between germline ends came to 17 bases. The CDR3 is CSATEGQSSYEQYL. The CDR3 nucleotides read TGCAGTGCTACTGAAGGACAGAGCTCATACGAGCAGTACTTA.

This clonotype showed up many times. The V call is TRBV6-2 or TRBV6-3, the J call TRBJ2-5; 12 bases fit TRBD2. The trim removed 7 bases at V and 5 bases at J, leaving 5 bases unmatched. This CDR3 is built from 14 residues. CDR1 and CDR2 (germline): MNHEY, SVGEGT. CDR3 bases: TGTGCCAGCAACCGACTAGCGGGAGTGGAGACCCAGTACTTC. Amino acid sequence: CASNRLAGVETQYF.

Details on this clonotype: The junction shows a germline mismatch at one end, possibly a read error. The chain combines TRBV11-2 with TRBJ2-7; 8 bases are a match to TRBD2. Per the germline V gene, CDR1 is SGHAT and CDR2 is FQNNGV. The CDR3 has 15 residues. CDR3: CASSPWTSSSHEQYF. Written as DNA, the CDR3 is TGTGCAAGCAGCCCTTGGACTAGCAGTTCCCACGAGCAGTACTTC.

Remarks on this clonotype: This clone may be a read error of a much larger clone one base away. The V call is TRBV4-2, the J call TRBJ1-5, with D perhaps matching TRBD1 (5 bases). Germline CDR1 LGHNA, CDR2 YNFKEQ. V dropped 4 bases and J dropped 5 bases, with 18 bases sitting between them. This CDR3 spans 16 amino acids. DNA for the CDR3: TGTGCCAGCAGCCCCAAATGGGGGGAACCGCATCAGCCCCAGCATTTT. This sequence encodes CASSPKWGEPHQPQHF.

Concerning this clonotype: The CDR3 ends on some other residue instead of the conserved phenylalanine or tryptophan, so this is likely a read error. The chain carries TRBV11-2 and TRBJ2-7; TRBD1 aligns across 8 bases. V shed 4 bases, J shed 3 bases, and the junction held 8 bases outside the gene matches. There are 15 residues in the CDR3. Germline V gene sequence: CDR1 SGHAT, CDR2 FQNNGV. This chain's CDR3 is CASSSGTGRIYEQYI. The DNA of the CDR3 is TGTGCCAGCAGCTCGGGGACAGGCCGGATCTACGAGCAGTACATA.

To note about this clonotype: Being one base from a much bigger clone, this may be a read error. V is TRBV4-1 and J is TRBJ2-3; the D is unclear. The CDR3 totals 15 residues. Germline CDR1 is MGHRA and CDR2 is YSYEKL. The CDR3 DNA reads TGCGCCAGCAGCCAAGAATTACCAGCCACAGATATGCAGTATTTT. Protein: CASSQELPATDMQYF.

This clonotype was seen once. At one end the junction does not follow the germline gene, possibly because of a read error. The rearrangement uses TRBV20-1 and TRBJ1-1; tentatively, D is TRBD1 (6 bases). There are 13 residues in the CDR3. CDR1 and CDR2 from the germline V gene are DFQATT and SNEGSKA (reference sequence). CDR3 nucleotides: TGCAGTACTACAGGGTACATGAACACTGAGGCTTTCTTT. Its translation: CSTTGYMNTEAFF.

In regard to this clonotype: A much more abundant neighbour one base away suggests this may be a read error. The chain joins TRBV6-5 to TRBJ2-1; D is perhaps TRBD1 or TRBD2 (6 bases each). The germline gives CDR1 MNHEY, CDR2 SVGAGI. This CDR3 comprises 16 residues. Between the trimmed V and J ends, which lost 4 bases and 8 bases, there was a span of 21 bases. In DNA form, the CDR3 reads TGTGCCAGCAGTTCCGTCCCGGGACTGGGGGCTGATGAGCAGTTCTTC. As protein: CASSSVPGLGADEQFF.